This T cell receptor (beta chain) was captured by sequencing in a study of tumor-infiltrating lymphocytes in oesophageal squamous cell carcinoma. This CDR3 comprises 15 residues. Germline V CDR1 and CDR2: SEHNR, FQNEAQ (reference sequence). The V end lost 9 bases, the J end lost 10 bases, and 25 bases lay between the germline ends. This clonotype was observed at least ten times. TCRdb re-analysed the PCR reads in MiXCR, keeping a single row per CDR3 protein. The data hold about 20,000 distinct CDR3 sequences, with approximately 40% observed a single time. This chain connects TRBV7-9 to TRBJ2-1; weak D call: TRBD1 (6 bases). Sequenced material: esophageal tumor tissue. This receptor was identified in a male donor with esophageal squamous cell carcinoma. Here the CDR3 DNA reads TGTGCCAGTACGTCTGAGACAGGTGCTAACTACGAGCAGTTCTTC. Residues: CASTSETGANYEQFF.